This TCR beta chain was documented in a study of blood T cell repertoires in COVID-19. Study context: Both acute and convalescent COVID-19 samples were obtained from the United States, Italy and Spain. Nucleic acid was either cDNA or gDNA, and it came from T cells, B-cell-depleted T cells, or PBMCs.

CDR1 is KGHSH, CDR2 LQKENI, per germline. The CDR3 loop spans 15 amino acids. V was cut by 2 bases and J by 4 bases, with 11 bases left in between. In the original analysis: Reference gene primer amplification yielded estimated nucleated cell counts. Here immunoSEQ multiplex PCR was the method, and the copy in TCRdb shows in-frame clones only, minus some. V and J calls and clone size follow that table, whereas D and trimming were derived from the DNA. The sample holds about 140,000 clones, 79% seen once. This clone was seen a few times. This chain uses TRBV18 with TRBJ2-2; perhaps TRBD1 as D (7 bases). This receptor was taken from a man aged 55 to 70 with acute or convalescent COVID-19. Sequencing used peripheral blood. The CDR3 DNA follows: TGTGCCAGCTCACCAAACAGGGGAGGCACCGGGGAGCTGTTTTTT. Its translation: CASSPNRGGTGELFF.